This TCR beta chain emerged from a study of T cells after yellow fever vaccination. Study-level background: Some fractions had low cell numbers, and these were prepared with SMART-Seq v4 Ultra Low Input. Study conclusions and caveats: A small proportion of clonotypes was detected in both the CD4 and CD8 compartments.

This clonotype was counted at least ten times. Antigen: not known. TCRdb called the 5' RACE reads again in MiXCR, with one record for every CDR3 protein. The sample lists 55,000 to 70,000 distinct CDR3 sequences; more than 6.5% were seen once. The CDR3 spans 16 residues. Germline V lookup: CDR1 SEHNR, CDR2 FQNEAQ (reference sequence). After removal of 4 bases from V and 6 bases from J, the junction contained 6 bases not matched to a gene. Sequenced material: CD8+ T cells sorted from PBMCs, taken more than 40 days after the first yellow fever vaccination. V and J are TRBV7-9 and TRBJ2-1; 13 bases map to TRBD2. The receptor's source is a man younger than 35 who received the YFV17D yellow fever vaccine. CDR3 DNA sequence: TGTGCCAGCAGCTCTTATCGGACTAGCGGGGGCAATGAGCAGTTCTTC. It encodes CASSSYRTSGGNEQFF.